Below, one T cell receptor beta chain is given with its context. The data were obtained in a study of blood T cell repertoires in COVID-19. Overall study context: The United States, Italy and Spain were the sources of the acute and convalescent COVID-19 samples. From T cells, B-cell-depleted T cells, or PBMCs came the material, which was cDNA or gDNA.

Trimming shortened V by 5 bases and J by 3 bases, and 14 bases separated the two germline ends. The CDR3 sequence is 15 residues long. Germline values: CDR1 MNHEY, CDR2 SMNVEV (reference sequence). Original processing methods: Estimation of nucleated cell counts relied on the amplification of reference gene primers. The protocol was immunoSEQ multiplex PCR, while the TCRdb copy is restricted to in-frame clones and leaves out a portion. V and J calls plus clone size are reproduced from that table; the DNA served to infer D and trimming. This table holds about 210,000 clones, about 88% found once. V is TRBV27 and J is TRBJ1-5; no firm D call. Sequencing used peripheral blood. This clonotype was sampled from a woman in her thirties or forties with acute or convalescent COVID-19. CDR3 amino acids: CASSPLLENNQPQHF. The CDR3 coding sequence is TGTGCCAGCAGTCCCCTTCTTGAGAACAATCAGCCCCAGCATTTT.